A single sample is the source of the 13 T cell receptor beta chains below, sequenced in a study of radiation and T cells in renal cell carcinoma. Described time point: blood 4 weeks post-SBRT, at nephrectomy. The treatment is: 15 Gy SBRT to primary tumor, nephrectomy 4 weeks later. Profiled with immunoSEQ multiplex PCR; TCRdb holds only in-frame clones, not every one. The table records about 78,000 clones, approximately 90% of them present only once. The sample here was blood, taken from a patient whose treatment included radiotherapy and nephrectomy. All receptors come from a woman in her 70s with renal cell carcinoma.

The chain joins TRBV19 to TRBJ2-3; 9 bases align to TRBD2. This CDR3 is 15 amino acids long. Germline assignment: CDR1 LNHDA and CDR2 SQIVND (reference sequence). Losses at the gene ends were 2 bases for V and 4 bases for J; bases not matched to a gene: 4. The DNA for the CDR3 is TGTGCCAGTAGTATAAGTAGCGGGGGAGCAGATACGCAGTATTTT. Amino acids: CASSISSGGADTQYF. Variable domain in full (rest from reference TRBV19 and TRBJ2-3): DGGITQSPKYLFRKEGQNVTLSCEQNLNHDAMYWYRQDPGQGLRLIYYSQIVNDFQKGDIAEGYSVSREKKESFPLTVTSAQKNPTAFYLCASSISSGGADTQYFGPGTRLTVL.

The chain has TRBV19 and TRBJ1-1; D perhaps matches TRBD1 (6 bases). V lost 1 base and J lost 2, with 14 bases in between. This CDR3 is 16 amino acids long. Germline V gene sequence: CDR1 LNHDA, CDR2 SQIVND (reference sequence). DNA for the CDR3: TGTGCCAGTAGTATAGGCAGGGGCTCTATAAACACTGAAGCTTTCTTT. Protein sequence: CASSIGRGSINTEAFF.

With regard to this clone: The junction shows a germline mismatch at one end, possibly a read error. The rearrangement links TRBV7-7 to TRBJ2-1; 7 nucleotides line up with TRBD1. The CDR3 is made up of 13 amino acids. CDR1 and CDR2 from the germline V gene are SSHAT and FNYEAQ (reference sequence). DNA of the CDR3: TGTGCTAGCAGCAGGGGGACAGTCAATGAGCAGTTCTTC. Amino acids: CASSRGTVNEQFF.

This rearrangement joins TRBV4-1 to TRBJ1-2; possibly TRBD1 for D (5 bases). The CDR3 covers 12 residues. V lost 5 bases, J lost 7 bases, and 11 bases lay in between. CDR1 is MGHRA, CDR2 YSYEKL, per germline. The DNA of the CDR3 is TGCGCCAGCAGCGGGGGAAGAGGTGGCTACACCTTC. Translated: CASSGGRGGYTF.

CDR3 sequence: CATRWTNQPQHF. DNA of the CDR3: TGTGCCACTAGATGGACTAATCAGCCCCAGCATTTT. The chain has TRBV6-1 and TRBJ1-5; no reliable D call. Trimming left V 10 bases short and J 4 bases short, with 11 bases between. This CDR3 contains 12 residues. Germline CDR1 and CDR2: MNHNS and SASEGT.

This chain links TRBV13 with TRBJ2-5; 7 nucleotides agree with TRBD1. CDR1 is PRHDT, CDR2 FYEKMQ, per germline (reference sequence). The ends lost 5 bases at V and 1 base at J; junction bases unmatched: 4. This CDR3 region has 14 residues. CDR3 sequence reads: CASSRGQIQETQYF. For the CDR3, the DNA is TGTGCCAGCAGCAGGGGACAGATCCAAGAGACCCAGTACTTC.

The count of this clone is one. CDR3 sequence (DNA): TGTGCCAGCAGCAGTGGGCGCAGGGGTCTAGCTAACTATGGCTACACCTTC. Its translation is CASSSGRRGLANYGYTF. The chain joins TRBV5-8 to TRBJ1-2; tentatively, D is TRBD1 (6 bases). The CDR3 spans 17 residues. Germline V gene lookup returns CDR1 SGHTS and CDR2 YDEGEE. V was pared by 4 bases and J by 0 bases, with 19 bases between.

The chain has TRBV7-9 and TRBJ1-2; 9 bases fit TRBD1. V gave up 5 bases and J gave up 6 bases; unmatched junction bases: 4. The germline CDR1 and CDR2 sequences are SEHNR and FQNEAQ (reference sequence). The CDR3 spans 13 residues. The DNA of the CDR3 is TGTGCCAGCAGCCGGACAGGGGTTGATGGCTACACCTTC. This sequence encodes CASSRTGVDGYTF.

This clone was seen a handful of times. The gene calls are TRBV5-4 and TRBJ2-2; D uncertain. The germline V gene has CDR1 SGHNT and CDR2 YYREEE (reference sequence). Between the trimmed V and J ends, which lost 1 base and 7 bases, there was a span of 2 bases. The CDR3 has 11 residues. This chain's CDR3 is CASSLRGELFF. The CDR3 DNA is TGTGCCAGCAGCTTGCGCGGGGAGCTGTTTTTT. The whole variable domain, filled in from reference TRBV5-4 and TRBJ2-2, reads ETGVTQSPTHLIKTRGQQVTLRCSSQSGHNTVSWYQQALGQGPQFIFQYYREEENGRGNFPPRFSGLQFPNYSSELNVNALELDDSALYLCASSLRGELFFGEGSRLTVL.

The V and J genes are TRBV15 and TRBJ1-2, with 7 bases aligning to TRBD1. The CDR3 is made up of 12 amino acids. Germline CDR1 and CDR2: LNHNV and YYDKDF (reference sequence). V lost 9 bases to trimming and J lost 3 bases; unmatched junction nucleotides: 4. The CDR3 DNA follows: TGTGCCACAGGGGGCCCAGACTATGGCTACACCTTC. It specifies CATGGPDYGYTF.

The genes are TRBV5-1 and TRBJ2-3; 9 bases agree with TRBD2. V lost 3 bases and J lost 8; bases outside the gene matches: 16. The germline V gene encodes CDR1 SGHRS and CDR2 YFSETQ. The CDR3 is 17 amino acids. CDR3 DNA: TGCGCCAGCAGCTCCGAAGTAGGGCGGGGGGGCCTGAGTACGCAGTATTTT. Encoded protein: CASSSEVGRGGLSTQYF.

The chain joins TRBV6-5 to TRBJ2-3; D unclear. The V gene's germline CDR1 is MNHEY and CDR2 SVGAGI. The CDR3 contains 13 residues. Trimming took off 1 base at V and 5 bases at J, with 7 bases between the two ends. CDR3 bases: TGTGCCAGCAGTTACTTCCGCGGAGATACGCAGTATTTT. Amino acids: CASSYFRGDTQYF.

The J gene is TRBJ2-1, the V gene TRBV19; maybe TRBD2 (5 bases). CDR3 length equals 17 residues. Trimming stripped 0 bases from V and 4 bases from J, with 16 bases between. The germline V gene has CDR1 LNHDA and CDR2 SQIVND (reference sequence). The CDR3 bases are TGTGCCAGTAGTATAGATGGAGGAGGTCTTAAGTACAATGAGCAGTTCTTC. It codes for CASSIDGGGLKYNEQFF.